A single sample gave rise to the 32 T cell receptor beta chains below, sequenced in a study of shared clonotypes between healthy human individuals. Generated by immunoSEQ multiplex PCR, the TCRdb table keeps only in-frame clones and is missing some. The sample includes over 2 million clones, 90% to 95% of them seen just once. Sequencing was done on a sample of naive CD4+ T cells sorted from blood. The subset here: CD45RA+ positively selected. These TCRs come from a young man in good health.

The V and J genes are TRBV6-1 and TRBJ2-7, with a possible D match to TRBD2 (6 bases). The CDR3 totals 13 residues. Trimming cost V 8 bases and J 4 bases, with 15 bases left between them. Germline CDR1 reads MNHNS; CDR2 reads SASEGT. Here the CDR3 reads CASLRDPAYEQYF. The CDR3 nucleotides read TGTGCCAGCTTGCGGGACCCCGCATACGAGCAGTACTTC.

V is TRBV5-6 and J is TRBJ2-7; 8 bases fit TRBD1. The CDR3 is 15 amino acids. V lost 4 bases to trimming and J lost 6 bases; unmatched junction nucleotides: 12. The germline CDR1 and CDR2 sequences are SGHDT and YYEEEE. CDR3 amino acids: CASSLDRVRPSEQYF. As DNA, the CDR3 is TGTGCCAGCAGCCTGGACAGGGTCCGACCCTCCGAGCAGTACTTC.

J is TRBJ2-7 and V is TRBV11-2, with D unclear. Germline V lookup: CDR1 SGHAT, CDR2 FQNNGV. Between the trimmed V and J ends, which lost 0 bases and 0 bases, there was a span of 9 bases. The CDR3 has 15 amino acids. CDR3 in DNA: TGTGCCAGCAGCTTAGATCTACTGAGCTCCTACGAGCAGTACTTC. Amino acids: CASSLDLLSSYEQYF.

The rearrangement links TRBV13 to TRBJ1-2; 8 bases map to TRBD1. The V gene end was trimmed by 5 bases and the J gene end by 14 bases; junction bases not matched to a gene: 10. Germline V lookup: CDR1 PRHDT, CDR2 FYEKMQ (reference sequence). There are 12 residues in the CDR3. The CDR3, as DNA: TGTGCCAGCAGCGTAAACAGGGGGTTAGGGACCTTC. This translates into CASSVNRGLGTF.

This rearrangement joins TRBV6-6 to TRBJ1-6; D gene uncertain. This CDR3 contains 15 residues. Germline CDR1 is MNHNY and CDR2 is SVGAGI (reference sequence). V was shortened by 0 bases and J by 11 bases, with 14 bases between the two germline ends. CDR3 protein: CASSYSIQSLPPLHF. In DNA form, the CDR3 reads TGTGCCAGCAGTTACTCGATACAGAGCCTTCCACCCCTCCACTTT.

J is TRBJ2-3 and V is TRBV4-1, with TRBD2 matching 10 bases. This CDR3 is built from 17 residues. V trimming: 4 bases; J trimming: 2 bases; junction bases outside the gene matches: 9. CDR1 is MGHRA, CDR2 YSYEKL, per germline. The CDR3 loop reads CASSLGGLATLTDTQYF. The CDR3 DNA reads as TGCGCCAGCAGCCTAGGGGGACTAGCGACACTCACAGATACGCAGTATTTT.

The chain has TRBV7-9 and TRBJ1-6, with D perhaps matching TRBD1 (5 bases). V dropped 5 bases and J dropped 9 bases, with 17 bases sitting between them. The CDR3 has 15 amino acids. Germline V CDR1 and CDR2: SEHNR, FQNEAQ (reference sequence). The CDR3 here is CASSLEGTSGSPLHF. The DNA for the CDR3 is TGTGCCAGCAGCCTGGAAGGGACTTCGGGTTCACCCCTCCACTTT.

In regard to this clone: Within the sample, other DNA sequences also encode this same CDR3. This chain joins TRBV18 and TRBJ2-5; D is undetermined. Germline CDR1 reads KGHSH; CDR2 reads LQKENI. The V end was cut by 2 bases, the J end by 2 bases, with 6 bases between. CDR3 size: 13 residues. Here the CDR3 reads CASSPARQETQYF. The CDR3 DNA reads TGTGCCAGCTCACCAGCCAGACAAGAGACCCAGTACTTC.

The gene calls are TRBV7-9 and TRBJ2-2; 7 positions agree with TRBD2. Germline loops: CDR1 SEHNR, CDR2 FQNEAQ (reference sequence). The J segment lost 1 base and the V segment lost 8 bases, leaving 7 bases of the junction unmatched. The CDR3 is 15 amino acids. DNA for the CDR3: TGTGCCAGCGGTGTGAGGGAGGGGAACACCGGGGAGCTGTTTTTT. Residues: CASGVREGNTGELFF.

This sequence joins TRBV30 and TRBJ2-7; tentative D call: TRBD2 (5 bases). With 8 bases removed from V and 6 bases from J, the gap between germline ends came to 17 bases. This CDR3 comprises 12 residues. Germline CDR1 is GTSNPN and CDR2 is SVGIG (reference sequence). The CDR3 sequence: CARQERDSEQYF. CDR3 sequence (DNA): TGTGCCCGTCAGGAACGGGATAGCGAGCAGTACTTC.

The chain has TRBV27 and TRBJ1-6, with D hard to call. Trimming took 8 bases from V and 7 from J, leaving 15 bases between them. The CDR3 covers 14 residues. Germline V lookup: CDR1 MNHEY, CDR2 SMNVEV (reference sequence). This CDR3 is CASSTRAPNSPLHF. As DNA, the CDR3 is TGTGCCAGCTCCACCCGGGCCCCAAATTCACCCCTCCACTTT.

This clone has a single count. The identical CDR3 is also encoded by other nucleotide sequences in the sample. For the CDR3, the DNA is TGTGCCAGCAGCCTCCGGGCCCAAGAGACCCAGTACTTC. The encoded protein is CASSLRAQETQYF. The chain carries TRBV7-8 and TRBJ2-5; D is unclear. V lost 5 bases and J 1 base, leaving 8 bases between the germline ends. This CDR3 has 13 residues. From germline, CDR1 is SGHVS and CDR2 FQNEAQ. The full variable domain, its missing parts supplied by reference TRBV7-8 and TRBJ2-5, is GAGVSQSPRYKVAKRGQDVALRCDPISGHVSLFWYQQALGQGPEFLTYFQNEAQLDKSGLPSDRFFAERPEGSVSTLKIQRTQQEDSAVYLCASSLRAQETQYFGPGTRLLVL.

The rearrangement uses TRBV2 and TRBJ1-1; D might be TRBD1 (5 bases). The CDR3 contains 13 residues. CDR1 and CDR2 (germline): SNHLY, FYNNEI. The ends were cut back, 2 bases at V and 8 bases at J, with 12 bases in the middle. CDR3 sequence (DNA): TGTGCCAGCAGTGAAATCCGAGGGGCCGAAGCTTTCTTT. It translates to CASSEIRGAEAFF.

The genes are TRBV28 and TRBJ2-7; TRBD1 matches 11 bases. The CDR3 length is 16 residues. The germline V gene has CDR1 MDHEN and CDR2 SYDVKM. The V segment lost 7 bases and the J segment 5 bases; nucleotides outside the gene matches: 13. The chain's CDR3 is CASTLRDRGALDEQYF. In DNA, the CDR3 is TGTGCCAGCACTCTCCGGGACAGGGGGGCTCTCGACGAGCAGTACTTC.

Note on this clone: The same CDR3 can be traced to other DNA sequences in this sample. The chain has TRBV7-2 and TRBJ2-7, with D perhaps matching TRBD2 (5 bases). CDR1 is SGHTA and CDR2 is FQGNSA in the germline V gene. Between the trimmed V and J ends, which lost 5 bases and 0 bases, there was a span of 11 bases. This CDR3 is 14 amino acids long. The CDR3, as DNA: TGTGCCAGCAGCCCTTCCGGGGTCTCCTACGAGCAGTACTTC. Translated, it gives CASSPSGVSYEQYF.

As concerns this clone: A much larger clone sits a single nucleotide away, making a read error possible. This same CDR3 is encoded by further DNA sequences in the sample. The chain combines TRBV7-9 with TRBJ2-3; 10 bases agree with TRBD2. The CDR3 has 15 residues. The germline gives CDR1 SEHNR, CDR2 FQNEAQ (reference sequence). J gave up 3 bases and V 1 base, and 1 base lay outside the gene matches. The DNA for the CDR3 is TGTGCCAGCAGCTTAGGAGCGGGAGGGACAGATACGCAGTATTTT. The encoded protein is CASSLGAGGTDTQYF.

This chain links TRBV29-1 with TRBJ2-7, with D maybe TRBD2 (6 bases). V lost 5 bases and J 0 bases, leaving 17 bases between the germline ends. CDR1 SQVTM and CDR2 ANQGSEA come from the germline V gene. This CDR3 is 15 amino acids long. The CDR3 is CSVKKGGKTSYEQYF. Here the CDR3 DNA reads TGCAGCGTTAAAAAGGGCGGGAAAACCTCCTACGAGCAGTACTTC.

The chain combines TRBV7-2 with TRBJ2-7, with D perhaps TRBD1 (6 bases). From germline, CDR1 is SGHTA and CDR2 FQGNSA. Trimming took 1 base from V and 6 from J, leaving 19 bases between them. The CDR3 totals 16 residues. The DNA for the CDR3 is TGTGCCAGCAGCTTAGACTTAATGATGGGACACGTCGAGCAGTACTTC. The encoded protein is CASSLDLMMGHVEQYF.

The chain employs TRBV5-6 and TRBJ2-1; D perhaps matches TRBD1 (5 bases). The V and J ends lost 2 bases and 3 bases respectively, with 9 bases between them. Germline V gene lookup returns CDR1 SGHDT and CDR2 YYEEEE. The CDR3 length is 14 residues. The CDR3 reads CASSLRGHYNEQFF. The CDR3 nucleotides are TGTGCCAGCAGCTTAAGGGGCCACTACAATGAGCAGTTCTTC.

The chain links TRBV7-9 to TRBJ2-1, with TRBD2 identical over 11 bases. The CDR3 length is 19 residues. Germline assignment: CDR1 SEHNR and CDR2 FQNEAQ (reference sequence). With V trimmed by 5 bases and J by 7 bases, 19 bases remained unmatched. The CDR3 sequence is CASSTTGTSGTLRGNEQFF. The CDR3 DNA reads TGTGCCAGCAGCACAACCGGGACTAGCGGAACTCTGAGGGGGAATGAGCAGTTCTTC. Filled out from reference TRBV7-9 and TRBJ2-1, the complete variable domain reads DTGVSQNPRHKITKRGQNVTFRCDPISEHNRLYWYRQTLGQGPEFLTYFQNEAQLEKSRLLSDRFSAERPKGSFSTLEIQRTEQGDSAMYLCASSTTGTSGTLRGNEQFFGPGTRLTVL.

The genes are TRBV30 and TRBJ1-2; D not resolved. Germline values: CDR1 GTSNPN, CDR2 SVGIG (reference sequence). V lost 0 bases to trimming and J lost 4 bases, with 15 bases between them. This CDR3 contains 15 residues. CDR3 sequence (DNA): TGTGCCTGGAGTGTCCGACATTGGGAGTTCTATGGCTACACCTTC. Its protein is CAWSVRHWEFYGYTF.

The sample holds one count of this clone. This sequence joins TRBV6-5 and TRBJ2-1; D possibly corresponds to TRBD2 (6 bases). The germline V gene encodes CDR1 MNHEY and CDR2 SVGAGI. The germline V and J ends were trimmed by 2 bases and 0 bases, with 11 bases remaining between them. This CDR3 region has 16 residues. Here the CDR3 reads CASSYRTGSSYNEQFF. CDR3 in DNA: TGTGCCAGCAGTTACCGGACCGGGAGCTCCTACAATGAGCAGTTCTTC.

The chain uses TRBV18 and TRBJ1-2; the match to TRBD1 covers 9 bases. CDR1 is KGHSH, CDR2 LQKENI, per germline. The trim removed 3 bases at V and 2 bases at J, leaving 7 bases unmatched. The CDR3 is made up of 16 amino acids. CDR3 loop: CASSPSLDRGNYGYTF. Here the CDR3 DNA reads TGTGCCAGCTCACCGTCACTAGACAGGGGGAACTATGGCTACACCTTC.

This clone was recorded only once. The rearrangement uses TRBV6-5 and TRBJ2-1; 9 bases agree with TRBD2. CDR3 length equals 15 residues. Looked up from germline, CDR1 is MNHEY and CDR2 is SVGAGI. V lost 4 bases, J lost 4 bases, and 5 bases stayed unmatched. The CDR3 nucleotides are TGTGCCAGCAGTTCCAGGACTAGCGATTACAATGAGCAGTTCTTC. Its protein product is CASSSRTSDYNEQFF.

In the case of this clone: This sample also contains other DNA sequences that code for the same CDR3. The J gene is TRBJ2-3, the V gene TRBV7-2; D is undetermined. V was clipped by 2 bases and J by 5 bases, with 5 bases between them. The CDR3 runs to 12 residues. Germline V gene data show CDR1 as SGHTA and CDR2 as FQGNSA. CDR3 DNA sequence: TGTGCCAGCAGCTTATTCATAGATACGCAGTATTTT. Translated: CASSLFIDTQYF.

About this clone itself: A much larger clone lies a single base off, so this may be a read error. Other DNA sequences in the same sample also yield this CDR3. The rearrangement links TRBV6-5 to TRBJ2-7, with D hard to call. This CDR3 spans 11 amino acids. Germline V gene sequence: CDR1 MNHEY, CDR2 SVGAGI. Trimming removed 6 bases at V and 1 base at J, with 4 bases between. The CDR3 spells CASSPSYEQYF. The DNA of the CDR3 is TGTGCCAGCAGCCCGTCCTACGAGCAGTACTTC.

This chain uses TRBV28 with TRBJ2-2; D perhaps matches TRBD2 (6 bases). Germline V gene data show CDR1 as MDHEN and CDR2 as SYDVKM. Deletions cut 4 bases from V and 0 bases from J, with 15 bases between. The CDR3 covers 17 residues. The CDR3 protein is CASSSEGLGANTGELFF. The CDR3 nucleotides are TGTGCCAGCAGTTCAGAGGGACTGGGGGCGAACACCGGGGAGCTGTTTTTT.

The genes are TRBV6-1 and TRBJ1-1, with TRBD1 identical over 7 bases. This CDR3 has 14 amino acids. Germline CDR1 MNHNS, CDR2 SASEGT. With 8 bases clipped from V and 4 bases from J, the junction kept 10 bases outside the gene matches. In DNA form, the CDR3 reads TGTGCCAGCGGACAACAGGGGTTTGGCACTGAAGCTTTCTTT. This translates into CASGQQGFGTEAFF.

The chain joins TRBV2 to TRBJ1-4; perhaps TRBD1 as D (5 bases). Trimming removed 8 bases from V and 5 bases from J, with 18 bases in between. CDR3 length: 15 residues. Germline CDR1 SNHLY, CDR2 FYNNEI. This CDR3 is CASGGDTGTNEKLFF. The CDR3 nucleotides read TGTGCCAGCGGGGGAGATACAGGAACGAATGAAAAACTGTTTTTT.

This chain links TRBV5-1 with TRBJ2-6; no clear D. Per germline, CDR1 SGHRS and CDR2 YFSETQ. V lost 1 base and J lost 0, with 8 bases in between. This CDR3 spans 16 amino acids. For the CDR3, the DNA is TGCGCCAGCAGCTTGCTAGGGAACTCTGGGGCCAACGTCCTGACTTTC. This codes for CASSLLGNSGANVLTF.

CDR3 residues: CASSANSLSSGNTIYF. CDR3 nucleotides: TGTGCCAGCAGCGCGAACTCACTTAGCTCTGGAAACACCATATATTTT. The genes are TRBV9 and TRBJ1-3; D not certain. Germline V gene sequence: CDR1 SGDLS, CDR2 YYNGEE. V was cut by 3 bases and J by 0 bases, with 13 bases left in between. The CDR3 is 16 amino acids.

This clone appeared a single time. V gene TRBV5-1 combines with J gene TRBJ2-7; 7 bases agree with TRBD1. This CDR3 is built from 19 residues. CDR1 SGHRS and CDR2 YFSETQ come from the germline V gene. Losses at the gene ends were 4 bases for V and 4 bases for J; bases not matched to a gene: 23. CDR3 in amino acids: CASSIRGRGRSGVVYEQYF. The CDR3 coding sequence is TGCGCCAGCAGCATACGGGGTAGGGGGCGAAGTGGAGTGGTTTACGAGCAGTACTTC.